The 18 T cell receptor beta chains below come from one sample, sequenced in a study of T cell repertoires in cytomegalovirus infection. TCRdb called the reads again in MiXCR, with one record for every CDR3 protein. The sample shows roughly 570,000 distinct CDR3 sequences, just under 40% of them seen only once. No antigen has been assigned to these receptors. This specimen consisted of cultured PBMCs, obtained from culture after CMV antigen stimulation. The receptors were gathered from a human donor in good health (CMV status not recorded). Some clones in this sample may be carry-over from other donors' samples.

This clonotype was observed a few times. V gene TRBV7-2 combines with J gene TRBJ2-7; D is unclear. Trimming removed 3 bases at V and 3 bases at J, with 18 bases between. The CDR3 runs to 16 residues. Looked up from germline, CDR1 is SGHTA and CDR2 is FQGNSA. The CDR3 DNA sequence: TGTGCCAGCAGCTTCTTTCCGGGCCGACGAGACTACGAGCAGTACTTC. Translation gives CASSFFPGRRDYEQYF.

This chain links TRBV27 with TRBJ1-1; D is unclear. The V gene lost 1 base and the J gene lost 6 bases, with 9 bases spanning the gap. This CDR3 region has 13 residues. Germline loops: CDR1 MNHEY, CDR2 SMNVEV (reference sequence). The CDR3 nucleotides are TGTGCCAGCAGTTTATATTCGGCATCTGAAGCTTTCTTT. Translating it yields CASSLYSASEAFF.

This clonotype was counted a few times. V usage is TRBV4-1 and J usage is TRBJ2-1; possibly TRBD2 for D (6 bases). Trimming cost V 0 bases and J 2 bases, with 14 bases left between them. Germline V CDR1 and CDR2: MGHRA, YSYEKL. This CDR3 region has 17 residues. CDR3 sequence reads: CASSQESGGYTYNEQFF. As DNA, the CDR3 is TGCGCCAGCAGCCAAGAATCTGGGGGGTATACCTACAATGAGCAGTTCTTC.

This clonotype was seen more than once but under ten times. The V call is TRBV7-2, the J call TRBJ1-3; 9 nucleotides align to TRBD1. This CDR3 region has 15 residues. After removal of 5 bases from V and 3 bases from J, the junction contained 5 bases not matched to a gene. Germline CDR1 reads SGHTA; CDR2 reads FQGNSA. CDR3 nucleotides: TGTGCCAGCAGCCCCGACAGGGGGTATGGAAACACCATATATTTT. Translated: CASSPDRGYGNTIYF.

With regard to this clonotype: A much larger clone lies one base from this, so it may be a read error. The chain employs TRBV7-2 and TRBJ1-5, with TRBD1 as a possible D gene (5 bases). This CDR3 is 14 amino acids long. The germline V gene encodes CDR1 SGHTA and CDR2 FQGNSA. The CDR3 protein is CASSPQGIDQLQHF. The CDR3 DNA is TGTGCCAGCAGCCCGCAGGGAATCGATCAGCTCCAGCATTTT.

There are a few counts of this clonotype. The genes are TRBV6-6 and TRBJ1-5; TRBD1 agrees at 9 bases. CDR3 length equals 12 residues. Losses at the gene ends were 11 bases for V and 6 bases for J; bases not matched to a gene: 5. From germline, CDR1 is MNHNY and CDR2 SVGAGI (reference sequence). The CDR3 loop is CAGGTGSQPQHF. The CDR3 region has the DNA TGTGCCGGGGGGACAGGGAGTCAGCCCCAGCATTTT.

The chain joins TRBV7-9 to TRBJ2-1; D gene unclear. This CDR3 spans 13 amino acids. V dropped 1 base and J dropped 10 bases, with 11 bases sitting between them. Germline V gives CDR1 SEHNR, CDR2 FQNEAQ (reference sequence). CDR3 sequence (DNA): TGTGCCAGCAGCTTAGTCCGCAGTAGGGAGCAGTTCTTC. Its translation is CASSLVRSREQFF.

A few counts support this clonotype. The CDR3 reads CASSLVGDEYNEQFF. The CDR3 coding sequence is TGTGCCAGCAGCTTAGTGGGGGACGAGTACAATGAGCAGTTCTTC. The genes are TRBV7-2 and TRBJ2-1; D might be TRBD1 or TRBD2, each matching 5 bases. The CDR3 loop spans 15 amino acids. Trimming removed 1 base from V and 4 bases from J, with 11 bases in between. CDR1 is SGHTA, CDR2 FQGNSA, per germline.

This chain connects TRBV11-2 to TRBJ2-5, with D perhaps being TRBD1 or TRBD2 (6 bases each). The germline V and J ends were trimmed by 5 bases and 4 bases, with 17 bases remaining between them. CDR1 SGHAT and CDR2 FQNNGV come from the germline V gene. This CDR3 has 15 residues. The CDR3 bases are TGTGCCAGCAGCCCTGTTGGGGGGCGGGGAGAGACCCAGTACTTC. This gives the protein CASSPVGGRGETQYF.

The V call is TRBV5-4, the J call TRBJ2-5; TRBD2 matches at 10 bases. This CDR3 has 15 amino acids. The J segment lost 4 bases and the V segment lost 1 base, leaving 4 bases of the junction unmatched. From germline, CDR1 is SGHNT and CDR2 YYREEE (reference sequence). CDR3 loop: CASSLSSGGGETQYF. The CDR3 nucleotides are TGTGCCAGCAGCTTGTCGAGCGGGGGGGGAGAGACCCAGTACTTC.

The V gene is TRBV7-9, the J gene TRBJ1-3; no clear D. Looked up from germline, CDR1 is SEHNR and CDR2 is FQNEAQ (reference sequence). Between the trimmed V and J ends, which lost 4 bases and 0 bases, there was a span of 10 bases. The CDR3 extends over 15 amino acids. Here the CDR3 reads CASSSPMRSGNTIYF. In DNA, the CDR3 is TGTGCCAGCAGCTCCCCGATGCGCTCTGGAAACACCATATATTTT.

This chain uses TRBV28 with TRBJ1-5; TRBD1 is a possible D gene (6 bases). The germline V gene has CDR1 MDHEN and CDR2 SYDVKM. The ends were cut back, 6 bases at V and 4 bases at J, with 16 bases in the middle. This CDR3 is built from 15 residues. CDR3 residues: CASRIGQNQNQPQHF. CDR3 DNA sequence: TGTGCCAGCAGGATAGGACAGAATCAAAATCAGCCCCAGCATTTT.

This clonotype has more than one count but fewer than ten. The chain links TRBV12-3 or TRBV12-4 to TRBJ2-4, with D perhaps TRBD1 (6 bases). Trimming cost V 6 bases and J 8 bases, with 14 bases left between them. CDR3 length equals 13 residues. CDR3 coding DNA: TGTGCCAGCAGACAGGGAAGGGTAGACATTCAGTACTTC. The encoded protein is CASRQGRVDIQYF.

This clonotype was observed a few times. The V gene is TRBV7-9, the J gene TRBJ2-5; D unresolved. The CDR3 has 15 residues. Deletions cut 1 base from V and 0 bases from J, with 9 bases between. In germline, CDR1 is SEHNR, CDR2 FQNEAQ (reference sequence). DNA of the CDR3: TGTGCCAGCAGCTTAGTGGTGGAGTACCAAGAGACCCAGTACTTC. Translated, it gives CASSLVVEYQETQYF.

This clonotype appeared a few times. The chain joins TRBV18 to TRBJ2-2; 9 nucleotides agree with TRBD1. The J segment lost 5 bases and the V segment lost 2 bases, leaving 9 bases of the junction unmatched. CDR3 length: 17 residues. Germline V gives CDR1 KGHSH, CDR2 LQKENI. CDR3 residues: CASSPSRDRVMTGELFF. CDR3 nucleotide sequence: TGTGCCAGCTCACCAAGCCGGGACAGGGTGATGACCGGGGAGCTGTTTTTT.

This chain uses TRBV28 with TRBJ1-4; D unresolved. The CDR3 totals 13 residues. Trimming stripped 2 bases from V and 5 bases from J, with 6 bases between. Germline V CDR1 and CDR2: MDHEN, SYDVKM. The CDR3 protein is CASSLSQNEKLFF. Here the CDR3 DNA reads TGTGCCAGCAGTTTAAGTCAGAATGAAAAACTGTTTTTT. Together with reference TRBV28 and TRBJ1-4, the CDR3 gives the full variable domain: DVKVTQSSRYLVKRTGEKVFLECVQDMDHENMFWYRQDPGLGLRLIYFSYDVKMKEKGDIPEGYSVSREKKERFSLILESASTNQTSMYLCASSLSQNEKLFFGSGTQLSVL.

The gene calls are TRBV7-6 and TRBJ1-4; no firm D call. Trimming pared 5 bases from V and 0 bases from J, leaving 7 bases between. This CDR3 comprises 14 residues. Looked up from germline, CDR1 is SGHVS and CDR2 is FNYEAQ. The CDR3 spells CASSRTSTNEKLFF. The CDR3 nucleotides are TGTGCCAGCAGCCGGACGTCAACTAATGAAAAACTGTTTTTT.

Here the CDR3 reads CAISQKLRAGKTPEQFF. CDR3 nucleotide sequence: TGTGCCATCAGTCAAAAACTGCGAGCAGGGAAGACGCCTGAGCAGTTCTTC. The chain employs TRBV10-3 and TRBJ2-1; D may be TRBD1 (5 bases). Germline lookup yields CDR1 ENHRY and CDR2 SYGVKD. The CDR3 runs 17 residues. The V end lost 5 bases, the J end lost 9 bases, and 26 bases lay between the germline ends.